A selection of T cell receptor beta chains follows, all from one sample in a study of T cell responses to AZD1222 COVID-19 vaccine. Method: immunoSEQ multiplex PCR; TCRdb's copy keeps in-frame clones and lacks some. The sample shows approximately 190,000 clones, approximately 94% of them seen only once. The sequencing here drew on peripheral blood, taken on day 0 of AZD1222 vaccination. These receptors were obtained from an adult in good health. Each CDR3 is given with its conserved first and last residue. Fields, in order: J gene, V gene, D gene, clone size, CDR3 protein, CDR3 DNA. The D gene is left open where the match is weak. Size is stated for part of the rows, as once, few or many counts, or as a class when the clone is expanded.

TRBJ1-2 | TRBV15 | - | - | CATSRGAPYGYTF | TGTGCCACCAGCAGAGGGGCACCGTATGGCTACACCTTC
TRBJ2-2 | TRBV6-6 | - | - | CASSYSQPGELFF | TGTGCCAGCAGTTACTCGCAACCCGGGGAGCTGTTTTTT
TRBJ2-3 | TRBV5-1 | TRBD1 | once | CASSRDRATDTQYF | TGCGCCAGCAGCCGGGACAGGGCCACAGATACGCAGTATTTT
TRBJ1-2 | TRBV5-4 | - | - | CASSFDRGRDGYTF | TGTGCCAGCAGCTTCGACCGAGGACGGGATGGCTACACCTTC
TRBJ2-7 | TRBV6-5 | - | - | CASSYVGSHEQYF | TGTGCCAGCAGTTATGTGGGTTCCCACGAGCAGTACTTC
TRBJ1-2 | TRBV7-6 | - | - | CASSPWGGSGYGYTF | TGTGCCAGCAGCCCGTGGGGGGGCTCTGGCTATGGCTACACCTTC
TRBJ2-1 | TRBV3-1/TRBV3-2 | TRBD2 | - | CASSQVPSRLAEYNEQFF | TGTGCCAGCAGCCAAGTACCTAGCCGACTAGCGGAGTACAATGAGCAGTTCTTC
TRBJ2-5 | TRBV27 | - | - | CASSATPRQAQETQYF | TGTGCCAGCAGTGCCACCCCGAGACAGGCACAAGAGACCCAGTACTTC
TRBJ1-6 | TRBV15 | - | - | CATSSEVGDNSPLHF | TGTGCCACCAGCAGCGAGGTGGGGGATAATTCACCCCTCCACTTT
TRBJ2-2 | TRBV29-1 | TRBD1 | - | CSVGGTGATGELFF | TGCAGCGTTGGCGGGACAGGGGCCACCGGGGAGCTGTTTTTT
TRBJ2-3 | TRBV24-1 | TRBD2 | - | CATSDPGLAGSDTQYF | TGTGCCACCAGTGACCCCGGACTAGCAGGATCAGATACGCAGTATTTT
TRBJ1-1 | TRBV15 | - | - | CATSRVGGDTEAFF | TGTGCCACCAGCAGAGTTGGCGGGGACACTGAAGCTTTCTTT
TRBJ2-7 | TRBV5-5 | TRBD2 | - | CASSLGLLTSGRANEQYF | TGTGCCAGCAGCTTGGGCCTCTTGACTAGCGGGAGGGCGAACGAGCAGTACTTC
TRBJ2-7 | TRBV10-3 | - | - | CAISEGVLSYEQYF | TGTGCCATCAGTGAGGGGGTGCTCTCGTACGAGCAGTACTTC
TRBJ1-5 | TRBV7-9 | - | - | CASSLARGQPQHF | TGTGCCAGCAGCTTAGCGCGGGGTCAGCCCCAGCATTTT
TRBJ2-1 | TRBV21-1 | - | - | CASRRQGALRSSYNEQFF | TGTGCCAGCAGAAGACAGGGGGCTTTGAGGAGCTCCTACAATGAGCAGTTCTTC
TRBJ1-3 | TRBV30 | - | - | CAWSLPLGVSVGNTIYF | TGTGCCTGGAGCTTACCGTTAGGGGTATCGGTTGGAAACACCATATATTTT
TRBJ1-3 | TRBV7-6 | TRBD1 | - | CASSPLGQGVSGNTIYF | TGTGCCAGCAGCCCGCTCGGACAGGGGGTCTCTGGAAACACCATATATTTT
TRBJ2-2 | TRBV5-1 | - | once | CASSLAGPTGELFF | TGCGCCAGCAGCTTGGCAGGGCCCACCGGGGAGCTGTTTTTT
TRBJ1-2 | TRBV27 | - | - | CASRTGTSSYTF | TGTGCCAGCAGGACCGGGACATCGAGCTACACCTTC
TRBJ1-4 | TRBV28 | TRBD1 | - | CASSLTLVPGGLDEKLFF | TGTGCCAGCAGTTTAACCTTGGTGCCAGGGGGCTTAGATGAAAAACTGTTTTTT
TRBJ2-5 | TRBV2 | - | - | CASNLDGAKETQYF | TGTGCCAGCAACCTGGACGGAGCCAAAGAGACCCAGTACTTC
TRBJ1-2 | TRBV19 | - | - | CASSISLRQINYGYTF | TGTGCCAGTAGTATCTCATTAAGGCAGATTAACTATGGCTACACCTTC
TRBJ1-2 | TRBV5-1 | - | - | CASSLGVNYGYTF | TGCGCCAGCAGCTTGGGGGTAAACTATGGCTACACCTTC
TRBJ2-2 | TRBV6-5 | - | - | CASSYLDTGELFF | TGTGCCAGCAGTTACTTGGACACCGGGGAGCTGTTTTTT
TRBJ2-7 | TRBV24-1 | TRBD2 | - | CATSAGGLAGLSSYEQYF | TGTGCCACCAGTGCCGGAGGACTAGCGGGACTATCGTCCTACGAGCAGTACTTC
TRBJ1-3 | TRBV9 | - | - | CASSVEWGSGNTIYF | TGTGCCAGCAGCGTAGAATGGGGGTCAGGAAACACCATATATTTT
TRBJ1-1 | TRBV28 | - | - | CASSFGVRAGTLDTEAFF | TGTGCCAGCAGTTTTGGAGTCCGAGCAGGGACTTTGGACACTGAAGCTTTCTTT
TRBJ2-6 | TRBV20-1 | - | - | CSASPRTNSGANVLTF | TGCAGTGCTAGTCCCCGGACAAACTCTGGGGCCAACGTCCTGACTTTC
TRBJ2-1 | TRBV10-3 | - | - | CAISEPARALTPNEQFF | TGTGCCATCAGCGAGCCTGCGAGGGCCCTGACCCCCAATGAGCAGTTCTTC
TRBJ2-3 | TRBV7-3 | - | - | CASSLLGGSTDTQYF | TGTGCCAGCAGCTTATTAGGAGGAAGCACAGATACGCAGTATTTT
TRBJ2-3 | TRBV29-1 | TRBD1 | - | CSVPDRVVTDTQYF | TGCAGCGTTCCAGACAGGGTCGTAACAGATACGCAGTATTTT
TRBJ1-6 | TRBV7-2 | TRBD1 | - | CASSWRTGPSSPLHF | TGTGCCAGCAGCTGGAGGACAGGGCCGAGTTCACCCCTCCACTTT
TRBJ1-2 | TRBV30 | - | - | CAWSVRRLRANYGYTF | TGTGCCTGGAGTGTAAGACGTCTAAGGGCTAACTATGGCTACACCTTC
TRBJ2-7 | TRBV7-3 | - | - | CASSLSTGGYEQYF | TGTGCCAGCAGCTTATCGACCGGGGGCTACGAGCAGTACTTC
TRBJ1-3 | TRBV29-1 | - | - | CSVEQGTGNTIYF | TGCAGCGTTGAGCAGGGGACTGGAAACACCATATATTTT
TRBJ2-7 | TRBV2 | - | - | CASTLQGQFYEQYF | TGTGCCAGCACCTTACAAGGACAGTTTTACGAGCAGTACTTC
TRBJ1-1 | TRBV11-1 | - | - | CASSLGAGNTEAFF | TGTGCCAGCAGCCTAGGGGCGGGGAACACTGAAGCTTTCTTT
TRBJ1-2 | TRBV4-3 | - | - | CASSHTGGGAYGYTF | TGCGCCAGCAGCCATACCGGGGGGGGCGCCTATGGCTACACCTTC
TRBJ1-1 | TRBV29-1 | - | once | CSVGGLPTEAFF | TGCAGCGTTGGAGGGTTGCCCACTGAAGCTTTCTTT
TRBJ1-2 | TRBV6-5 | - | - | CASTEWEGLNYGYTF | TGTGCCAGTACCGAATGGGAGGGCTTGAACTATGGCTACACCTTC
TRBJ2-5 | TRBV5-8 | - | - | CASSLMGSQETQYF | TGTGCCAGCAGCCTTATGGGCAGTCAAGAGACCCAGTACTTC
TRBJ1-4 | TRBV2 | - | once | CASGTDWLEKLFF | TGTGCCAGCGGGACCGACTGGCTTGAAAAACTGTTTTTT
TRBJ2-1 | TRBV9 | - | - | CASSVVAESSYNEQFF | TGTGCCAGCAGCGTAGTCGCGGAAAGCTCCTACAATGAGCAGTTCTTC
TRBJ2-3 | TRBV4-2 | - | - | CASSQEVVTDTQYF | TGTGCCAGCAGCCAAGAGGTGGTGACAGATACGCAGTATTTT
TRBJ1-1 | TRBV28 | TRBD1 | - | CASSFPSGGNTEAFF | TGTGCCAGCAGTTTCCCCTCAGGGGGGAACACTGAAGCTTTCTTT
TRBJ1-3 | TRBV28 | - | - | CASKLPASGNTIYF | TGTGCCAGCAAGCTGCCCGCCTCTGGAAACACCATATATTTT
TRBJ2-7 | TRBV6-1 | - | once | CASSDRAGLTYEQYF | TGTGCCAGCAGTGATCGGGCGGGATTGACCTACGAGCAGTACTTC
TRBJ2-2 | TRBV10-1 | - | - | CASSPTTGELFF | TGCGCCAGCAGTCCCACTACGGGGGAGCTGTTTTTT